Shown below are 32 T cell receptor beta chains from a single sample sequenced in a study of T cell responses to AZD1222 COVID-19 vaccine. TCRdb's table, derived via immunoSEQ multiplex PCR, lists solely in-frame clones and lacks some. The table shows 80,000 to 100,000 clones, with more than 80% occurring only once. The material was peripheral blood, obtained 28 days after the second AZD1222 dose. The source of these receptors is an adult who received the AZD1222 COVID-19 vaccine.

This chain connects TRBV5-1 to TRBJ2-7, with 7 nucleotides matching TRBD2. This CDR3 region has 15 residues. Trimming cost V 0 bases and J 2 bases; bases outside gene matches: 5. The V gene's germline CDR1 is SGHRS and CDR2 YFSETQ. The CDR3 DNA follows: TGCGCCAGCAGCTTGGGGGCGGGAGAGACCTACGAGCAGTACTTC. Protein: CASSLGAGETYEQYF.

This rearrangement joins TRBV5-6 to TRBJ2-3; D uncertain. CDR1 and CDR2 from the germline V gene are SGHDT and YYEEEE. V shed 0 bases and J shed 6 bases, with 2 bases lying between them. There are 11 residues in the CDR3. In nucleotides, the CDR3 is TGTGCCAGCAGCTTGGGTGATACGCAGTATTTT. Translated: CASSLGDTQYF.

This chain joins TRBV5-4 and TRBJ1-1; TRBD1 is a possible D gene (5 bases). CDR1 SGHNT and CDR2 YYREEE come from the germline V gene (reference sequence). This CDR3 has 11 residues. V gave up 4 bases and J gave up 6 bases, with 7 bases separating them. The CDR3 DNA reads TGTGCCAGCAGCCGGGGGGCTGAAGCTTTCTTT. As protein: CASSRGAEAFF. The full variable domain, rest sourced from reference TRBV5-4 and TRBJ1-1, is ETGVTQSPTHLIKTRGQQVTLRCSSQSGHNTVSWYQQALGQGPQFIFQYYREEENGRGNFPPRFSGLQFPNYSSELNVNALELDDSALYLCASSRGAEAFFGQGTRLTVV.

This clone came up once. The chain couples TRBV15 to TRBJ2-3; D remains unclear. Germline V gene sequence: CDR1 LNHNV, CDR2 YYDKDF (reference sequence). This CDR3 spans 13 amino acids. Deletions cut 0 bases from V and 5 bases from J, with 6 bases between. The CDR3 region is CATSRDPGDTQYF. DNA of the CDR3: TGTGCCACCAGCAGAGATCCGGGAGATACGCAGTATTTT.

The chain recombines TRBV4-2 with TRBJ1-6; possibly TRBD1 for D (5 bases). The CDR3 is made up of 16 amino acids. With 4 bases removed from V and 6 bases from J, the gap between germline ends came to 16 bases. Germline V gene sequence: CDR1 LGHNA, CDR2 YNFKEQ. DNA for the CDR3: TGTGCCAGCAGCCGCCAGACAGACTCTCTTAATTCACCCCTCCACTTT. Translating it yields CASSRQTDSLNSPLHF.

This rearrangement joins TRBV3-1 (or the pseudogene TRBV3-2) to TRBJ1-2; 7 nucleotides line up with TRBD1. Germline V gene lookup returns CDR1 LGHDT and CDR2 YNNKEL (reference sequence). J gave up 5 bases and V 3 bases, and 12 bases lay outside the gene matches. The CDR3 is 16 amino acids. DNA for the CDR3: TGTGCCAGCAGCCAGCCGTCGGGCAGGGGGACGTATGGCTACACCTTC. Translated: CASSQPSGRGTYGYTF.

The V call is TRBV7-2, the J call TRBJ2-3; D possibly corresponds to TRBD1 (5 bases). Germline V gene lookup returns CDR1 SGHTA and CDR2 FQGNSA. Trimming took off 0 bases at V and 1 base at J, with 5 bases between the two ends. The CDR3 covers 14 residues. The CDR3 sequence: CASSLAGRTDTQYF. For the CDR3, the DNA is TGTGCCAGCAGCTTAGCGGGGCGCACAGATACGCAGTATTTT.

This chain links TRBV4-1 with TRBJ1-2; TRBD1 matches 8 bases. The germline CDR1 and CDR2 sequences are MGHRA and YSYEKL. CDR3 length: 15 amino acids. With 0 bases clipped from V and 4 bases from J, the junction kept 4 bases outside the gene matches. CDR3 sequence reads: CASSQDPGGPYGYTF. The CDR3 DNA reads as TGCGCCAGCAGCCAAGACCCAGGGGGCCCCTATGGCTACACCTTC.

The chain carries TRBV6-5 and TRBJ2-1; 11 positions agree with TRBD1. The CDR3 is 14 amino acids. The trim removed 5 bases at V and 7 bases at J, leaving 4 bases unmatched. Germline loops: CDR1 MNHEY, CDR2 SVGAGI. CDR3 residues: CASSLGTGGNEQFF. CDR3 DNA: TGTGCCAGCAGTCTTGGGACAGGGGGTAATGAGCAGTTCTTC.

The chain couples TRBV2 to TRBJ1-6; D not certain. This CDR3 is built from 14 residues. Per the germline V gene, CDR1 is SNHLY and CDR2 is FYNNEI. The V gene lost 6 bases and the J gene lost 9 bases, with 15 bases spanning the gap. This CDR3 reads CASRTGSYASPLHF. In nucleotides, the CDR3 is TGTGCCAGCAGAACCGGGAGTTACGCTTCACCCCTCCACTTT.

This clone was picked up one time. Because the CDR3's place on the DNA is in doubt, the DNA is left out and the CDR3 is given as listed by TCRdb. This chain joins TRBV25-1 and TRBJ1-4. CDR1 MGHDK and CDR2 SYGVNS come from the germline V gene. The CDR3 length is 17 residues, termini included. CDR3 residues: CASSERRAGVGNEKLFF.

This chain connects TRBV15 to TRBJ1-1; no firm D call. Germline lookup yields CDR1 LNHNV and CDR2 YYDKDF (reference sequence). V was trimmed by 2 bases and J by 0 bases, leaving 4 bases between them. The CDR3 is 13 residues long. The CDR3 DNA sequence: TGTGCCACCAGCAGAACTCTGAACACTGAAGCTTTCTTT. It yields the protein CATSRTLNTEAFF.

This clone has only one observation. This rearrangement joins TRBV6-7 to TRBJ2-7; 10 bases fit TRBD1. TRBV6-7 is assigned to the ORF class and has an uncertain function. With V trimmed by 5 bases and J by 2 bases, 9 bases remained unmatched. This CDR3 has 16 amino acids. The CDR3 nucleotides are TGTGCCAGCAGTACTACGGCGGACAGGGGGACCTACGAGCAGTACTTC. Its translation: CASSTTADRGTYEQYF.

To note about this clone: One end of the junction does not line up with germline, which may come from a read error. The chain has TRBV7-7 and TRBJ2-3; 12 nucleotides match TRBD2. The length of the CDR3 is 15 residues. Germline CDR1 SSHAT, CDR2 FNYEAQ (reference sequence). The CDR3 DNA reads TGTGCTAGCAGCTCGACTAGCGGGAGAAAAGATACGCAGTATTTT. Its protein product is CASSSTSGRKDTQYF.

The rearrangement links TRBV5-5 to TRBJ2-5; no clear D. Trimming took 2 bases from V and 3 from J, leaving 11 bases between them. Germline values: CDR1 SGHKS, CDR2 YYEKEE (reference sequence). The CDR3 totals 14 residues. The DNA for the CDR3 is TGTGCCAGCAGCTTAGAGCGACCGAAAGAGACCCAGTACTTC. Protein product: CASSLERPKETQYF. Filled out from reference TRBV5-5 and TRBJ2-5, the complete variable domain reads DAGVTQSPTHLIKTRGQQVTLRCSPISGHKSVSWYQQVLGQGPQFIFQYYEKEERGRGNFPDRFSARQFPNYSSELNVNALLLGDSALYLCASSLERPKETQYFGPGTRLLVL.

Here the CDR3 reads CASSLAQLRTDTQYF. The CDR3 DNA follows: TGTGCCAGCAGCTTAGCGCAACTCCGCACAGATACGCAGTATTTT. The J gene is TRBJ2-3, the V gene TRBV7-9; no reliable D call. Germline V lookup: CDR1 SEHNR, CDR2 FQNEAQ (reference sequence). V lost 0 bases and J lost 1, with 8 bases in between. The CDR3 runs 15 residues.

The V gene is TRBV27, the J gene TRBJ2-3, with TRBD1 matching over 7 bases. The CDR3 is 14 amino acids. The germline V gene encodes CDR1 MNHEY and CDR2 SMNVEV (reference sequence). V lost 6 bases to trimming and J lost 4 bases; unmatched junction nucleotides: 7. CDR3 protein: CASRRDRVADTQYF. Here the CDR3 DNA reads TGTGCCAGCAGAAGAGACAGGGTCGCAGATACGCAGTATTTT.

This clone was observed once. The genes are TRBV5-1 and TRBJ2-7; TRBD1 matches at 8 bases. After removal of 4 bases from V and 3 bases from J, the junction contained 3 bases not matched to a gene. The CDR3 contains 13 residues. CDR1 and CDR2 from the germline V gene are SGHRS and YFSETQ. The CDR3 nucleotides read TGCGCCAGCAGCGCGGGACAGGTCTACGAGCAGTACTTC. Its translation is CASSAGQVYEQYF.

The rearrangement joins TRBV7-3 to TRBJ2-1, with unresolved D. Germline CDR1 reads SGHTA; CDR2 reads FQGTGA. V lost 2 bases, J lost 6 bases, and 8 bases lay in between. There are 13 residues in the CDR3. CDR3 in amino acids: CASSLGDFNEQFF. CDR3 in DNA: TGTGCCAGCAGCTTAGGGGATTTCAATGAGCAGTTCTTC.

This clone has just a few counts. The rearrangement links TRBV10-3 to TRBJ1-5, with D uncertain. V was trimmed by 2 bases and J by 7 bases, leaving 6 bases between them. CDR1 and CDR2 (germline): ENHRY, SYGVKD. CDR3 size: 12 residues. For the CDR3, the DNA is TGTGCCATCAGTGAGGGAGACCAGCCCCAGCATTTT. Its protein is CAISEGDQPQHF.

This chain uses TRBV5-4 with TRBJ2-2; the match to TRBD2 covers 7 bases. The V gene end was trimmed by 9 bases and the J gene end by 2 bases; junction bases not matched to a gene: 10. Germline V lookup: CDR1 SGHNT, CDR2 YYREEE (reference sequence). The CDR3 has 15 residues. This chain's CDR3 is CAMAGASGNTGELFF. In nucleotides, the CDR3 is TGTGCCATGGCTGGGGCTAGCGGTAACACCGGGGAGCTGTTTTTT.

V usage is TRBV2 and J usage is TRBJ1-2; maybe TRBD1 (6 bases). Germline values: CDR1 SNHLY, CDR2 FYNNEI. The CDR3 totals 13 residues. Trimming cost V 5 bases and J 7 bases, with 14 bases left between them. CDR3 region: CASSLENRAGYTF. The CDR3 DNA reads TGTGCCAGCAGTTTAGAGAACAGGGCTGGCTACACCTTC.

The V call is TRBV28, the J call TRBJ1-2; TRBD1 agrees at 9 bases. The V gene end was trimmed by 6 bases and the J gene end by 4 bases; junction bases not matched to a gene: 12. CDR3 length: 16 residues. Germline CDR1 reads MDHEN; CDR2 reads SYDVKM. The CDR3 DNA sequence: TGTGCCAGCAGCCGCCTGGACAGGGGAAAAGGCTATGGCTACACCTTC. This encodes CASSRLDRGKGYGYTF.

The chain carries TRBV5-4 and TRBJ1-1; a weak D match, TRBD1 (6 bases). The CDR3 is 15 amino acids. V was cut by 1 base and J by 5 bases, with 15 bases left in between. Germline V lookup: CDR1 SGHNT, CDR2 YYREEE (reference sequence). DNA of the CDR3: TGTGCCAGCAGCTTGCCCGGGGGGGGCCGGACTGAAGCTTTCTTT. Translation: CASSLPGGGRTEAFF.

CDR3 sequence (DNA): TGTGCCAGCAGCTCCCGGGACAGATCCAGGTACGAGCAGTACTTC. Its protein product is CASSSRDRSRYEQYF. This rearrangement joins TRBV13 to TRBJ2-7, with 7 nucleotides matching TRBD1. V dropped 4 bases and J dropped 4; count of bases not matched to a gene: 10. CDR3 length: 15 residues. Germline V gene sequence: CDR1 PRHDT, CDR2 FYEKMQ (reference sequence).

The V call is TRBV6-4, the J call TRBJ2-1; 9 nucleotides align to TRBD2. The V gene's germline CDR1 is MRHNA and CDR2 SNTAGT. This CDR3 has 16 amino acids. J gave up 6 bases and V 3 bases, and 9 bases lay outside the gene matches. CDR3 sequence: CASSDQREVDLNEQFF. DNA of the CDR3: TGTGCCAGCAGTGATCAGCGGGAGGTGGACCTCAATGAGCAGTTCTTC.

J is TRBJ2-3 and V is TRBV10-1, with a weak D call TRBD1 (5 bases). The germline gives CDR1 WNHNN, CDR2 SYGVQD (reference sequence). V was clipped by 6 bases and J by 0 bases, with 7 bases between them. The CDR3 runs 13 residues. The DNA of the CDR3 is TGCGCCAGCAGGGCAGGGAGCACAGATACGCAGTATTTT. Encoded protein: CASRAGSTDTQYF.

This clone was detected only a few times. CDR3 amino acids: CASRAIGQGGFGNTIYF. The CDR3 DNA is TGTGCCAGCAGGGCGATTGGACAGGGAGGATTCGGAAACACCATATATTTT. The chain employs TRBV2 and TRBJ1-3; TRBD1 aligns across 8 bases. The germline CDR1 and CDR2 sequences are SNHLY and FYNNEI. V lost 6 bases to trimming and J lost 4 bases; unmatched junction nucleotides: 14. The CDR3 loop spans 17 amino acids.

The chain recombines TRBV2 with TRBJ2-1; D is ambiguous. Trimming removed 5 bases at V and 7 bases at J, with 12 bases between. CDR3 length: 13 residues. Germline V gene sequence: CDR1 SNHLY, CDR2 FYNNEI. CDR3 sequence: CASSTGLGNEQFF. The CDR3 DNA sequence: TGTGCCAGCAGTACGGGCCTCGGGAATGAGCAGTTCTTC. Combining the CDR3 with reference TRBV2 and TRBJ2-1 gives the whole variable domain EPEVTQTPSHQVTQMGQEVILRCVPISNHLYFYWYRQILGQKVEFLVSFYNNEISEKSEIFDDQFSVERPDGSNFTLKIRSTKLEDSAMYFCASSTGLGNEQFFGPGTRLTVL.

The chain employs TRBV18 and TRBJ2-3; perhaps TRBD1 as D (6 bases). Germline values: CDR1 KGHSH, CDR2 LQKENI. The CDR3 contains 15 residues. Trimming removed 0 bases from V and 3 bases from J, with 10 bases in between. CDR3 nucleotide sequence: TGTGCCAGCTCACCACCGCCAGGGGTTACAGATACGCAGTATTTT. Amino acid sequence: CASSPPPGVTDTQYF.

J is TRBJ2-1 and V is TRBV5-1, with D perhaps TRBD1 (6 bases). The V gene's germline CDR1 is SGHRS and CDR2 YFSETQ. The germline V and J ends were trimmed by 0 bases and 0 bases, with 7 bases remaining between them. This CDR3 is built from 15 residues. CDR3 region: CASSLGGGSYNEQFF. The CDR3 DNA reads TGCGCCAGCAGCTTGGGAGGGGGCTCCTACAATGAGCAGTTCTTC.

The CDR3 protein is CASSMGGTNLYGYTF. The DNA of the CDR3 is TGTGCCAGTAGTATGGGCGGGACAAACCTCTATGGCTACACCTTC. V is TRBV19 and J is TRBJ1-2, with a tentative D call TRBD1 (6 bases). The CDR3 is 15 amino acids. Trimming left V 3 bases short and J 4 bases short, with 15 bases between. Germline CDR1 reads LNHDA; CDR2 reads SQIVND (reference sequence).